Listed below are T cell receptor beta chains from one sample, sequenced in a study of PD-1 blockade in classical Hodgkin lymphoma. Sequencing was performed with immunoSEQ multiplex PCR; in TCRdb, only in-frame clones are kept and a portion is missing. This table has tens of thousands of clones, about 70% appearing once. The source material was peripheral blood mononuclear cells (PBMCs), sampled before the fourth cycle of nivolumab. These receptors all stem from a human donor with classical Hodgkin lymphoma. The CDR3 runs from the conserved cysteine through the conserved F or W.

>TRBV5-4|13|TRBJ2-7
CASTEGGSYEQYF
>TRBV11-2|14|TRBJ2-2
CASSLLGNTGELFF
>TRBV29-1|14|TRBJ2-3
CSVRLSSSTDTQYF
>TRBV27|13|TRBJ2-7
CASSLQAGYEQYF
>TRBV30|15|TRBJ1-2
CAWRPPTGLYYGYTF
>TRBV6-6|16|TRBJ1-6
CASRATGLGNNSPLHF
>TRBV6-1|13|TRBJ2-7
CASRRGAPYEQYF
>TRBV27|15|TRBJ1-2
CASSSYQGGRDGYTF
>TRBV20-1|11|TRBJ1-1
CSASLAREAFF
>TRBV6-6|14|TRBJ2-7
CASRPISSFYEQYF
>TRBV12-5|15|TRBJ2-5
CASGLVTHVQETQYF
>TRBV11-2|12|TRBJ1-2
CASSLTSYGYTF
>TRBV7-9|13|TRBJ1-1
CASSLREGTEAFF
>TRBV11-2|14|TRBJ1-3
CASSLGVAGNTIYF
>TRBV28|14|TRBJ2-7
CASSLFGGDYEQYF
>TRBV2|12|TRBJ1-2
CASRGAGQGYTF
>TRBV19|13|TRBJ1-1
CASTVGVGTEAFF
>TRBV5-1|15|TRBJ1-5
CASSSGTLGNQPQHF
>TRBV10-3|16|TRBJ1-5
CAISSTRPSTGQPQHF
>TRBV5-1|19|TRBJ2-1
CASSFAFRSASAGYNEQFF
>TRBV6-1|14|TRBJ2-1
CASSVAKIGNEQFF
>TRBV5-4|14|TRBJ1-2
CASSSFWERGGYTF
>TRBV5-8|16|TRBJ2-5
CASSLPRRGGKGTQYF
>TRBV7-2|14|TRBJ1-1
CASSLSAGNTEAFF
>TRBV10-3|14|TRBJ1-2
CAIRGQGQGTGYTF
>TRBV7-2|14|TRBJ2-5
CASSRLGLQETQYF
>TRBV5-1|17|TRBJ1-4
CASSSTGRRDRDEKLFF
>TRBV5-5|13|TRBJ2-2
CASSRQNTGELFF
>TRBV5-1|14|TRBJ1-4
CASSLGTGNEKLFF
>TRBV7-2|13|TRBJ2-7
CASSFPGRPGQYF
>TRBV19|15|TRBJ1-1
CASSIRLQGATEAFF
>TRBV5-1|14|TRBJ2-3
CASSQARRTDTQYF
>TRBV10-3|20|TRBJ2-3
CAISESWGPADRGGTDTQYF
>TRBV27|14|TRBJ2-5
CASSLTGTGETQYF
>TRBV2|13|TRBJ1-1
CASGSDRGSEAFF
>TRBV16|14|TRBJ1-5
CASSQSTNNQPQHF
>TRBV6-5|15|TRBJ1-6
CASSYGDFYNSPLHF
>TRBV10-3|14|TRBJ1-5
CAISEAATNQPQHF
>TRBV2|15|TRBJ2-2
CASTRTGMRTGELFF
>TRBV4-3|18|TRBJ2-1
CASSGPDGPGRGYNEQFF
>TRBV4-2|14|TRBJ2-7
CASSHASGTYEQYF
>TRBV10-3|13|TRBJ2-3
CATQREFTDTQYF
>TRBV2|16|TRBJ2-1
CASSEGSSGAYNEQFF
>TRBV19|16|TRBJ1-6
CASMAAGGTYNSPLHF
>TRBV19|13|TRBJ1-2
CASSLGPEYGYTF
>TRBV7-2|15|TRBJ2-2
CASSLVSAGGGELFF
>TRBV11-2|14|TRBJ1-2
CASSRGGGLYGYTF
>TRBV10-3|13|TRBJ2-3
CAITPTSADTQYF
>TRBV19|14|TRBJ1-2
CASSISGINYGYTF
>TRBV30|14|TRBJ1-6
CAWEKGWGNSPLHF
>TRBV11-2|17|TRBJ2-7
CASSQDPRLAGGDEQYF
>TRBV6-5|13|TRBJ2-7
CASSYGLKYEQYF